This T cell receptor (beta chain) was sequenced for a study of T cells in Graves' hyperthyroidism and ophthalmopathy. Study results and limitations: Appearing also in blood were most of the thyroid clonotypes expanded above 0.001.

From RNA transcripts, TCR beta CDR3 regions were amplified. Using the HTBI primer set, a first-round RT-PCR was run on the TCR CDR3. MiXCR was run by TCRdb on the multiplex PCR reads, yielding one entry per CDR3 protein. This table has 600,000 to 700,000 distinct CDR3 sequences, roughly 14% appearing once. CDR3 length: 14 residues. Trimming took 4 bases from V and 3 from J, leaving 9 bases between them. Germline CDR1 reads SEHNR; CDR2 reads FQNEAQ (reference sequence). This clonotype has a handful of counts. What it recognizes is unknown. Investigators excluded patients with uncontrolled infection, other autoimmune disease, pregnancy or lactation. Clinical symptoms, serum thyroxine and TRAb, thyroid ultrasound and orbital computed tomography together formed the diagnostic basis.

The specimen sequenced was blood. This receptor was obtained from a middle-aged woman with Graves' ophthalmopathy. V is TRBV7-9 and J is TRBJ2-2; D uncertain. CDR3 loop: CASSSYGDTGELFF. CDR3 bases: TGTGCCAGCAGCTCTTACGGAGACACCGGGGAGCTGTTTTTT. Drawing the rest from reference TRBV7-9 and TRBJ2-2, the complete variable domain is DTGVSQNPRHKITKRGQNVTFRCDPISEHNRLYWYRQTLGQGPEFLTYFQNEAQLEKSRLLSDRFSAERPKGSFSTLEIQRTEQGDSAMYLCASSSYGDTGELFFGEGSRLTVL.